The 18 T cell receptor beta chains below all came from one sample that was sequenced in a study of shared clonotypes between healthy human individuals. Produced via immunoSEQ multiplex PCR; TCRdb's table is partial and in-frame only. The table lists roughly 2.2 million clones, roughly 92% of them singletons, with approximately 0.41% in the top ten. The sample was naive CD4+ T cells from PBMCs. Subset in this sample: CD45RA+ positively selected. These receptors originate from a man aged 18 to 30 in good health. Some clones in this sample may be carry-over from other donors' samples.

This clone appeared once. The chain recombines TRBV2 with TRBJ2-3, with 8 bases lining up with TRBD2. Germline values: CDR1 SNHLY, CDR2 FYNNEI. V lost 4 bases, J lost 4 bases, and 4 bases stayed unmatched. This CDR3 spans 14 amino acids. The CDR3 protein is CASSGPGGADTQYF. The DNA of the CDR3 is TGTGCCAGCAGTGGTCCGGGAGGGGCAGATACGCAGTATTTT.

The CDR3 loop reads CASSALRDGDYNEQFF. The DNA for the CDR3 is TGTGCCAGCAGCGCCCTCCGGGACGGGGACTACAATGAGCAGTTCTTC. The chain has TRBV9 and TRBJ2-1; D is possibly TRBD1 or TRBD2 (5 bases each). With 3 bases removed from V and 3 bases from J, the gap between germline ends came to 16 bases. The CDR3 is 16 residues long. Per germline, CDR1 SGDLS and CDR2 YYNGEE.

This clone was detected once. The V gene is TRBV27, the J gene TRBJ2-7; 9 bases align to TRBD2. The germline V gene encodes CDR1 MNHEY and CDR2 SMNVEV (reference sequence). V lost 7 bases to trimming and J lost 3 bases; unmatched junction nucleotides: 25. The CDR3 covers 20 residues. The CDR3 loop reads CASKFSPASLSGRTDYEQYF. The CDR3 nucleotides read TGTGCCAGCAAGTTTTCCCCAGCTAGCCTCAGCGGGAGGACCGACTACGAGCAGTACTTC.

This chain links TRBV5-1 with TRBJ1-4; 8 bases align to TRBD1. The CDR3 length is 15 residues. Trimming at V came to 3 bases and at J to 4 bases, leaving 5 bases not matched to a gene. Per germline, CDR1 SGHRS and CDR2 YFSETQ. CDR3 sequence (DNA): TGCGCCAGCAGCTCTTCAGGGGGCCGTAATGAAAAACTGTTTTTT. It codes for CASSSSGGRNEKLFF. Looking up the rest from reference TRBV5-1 and TRBJ1-4 gives the full variable domain: KAGVTQTPRYLIKTRGQQVTLSCSPISGHRSVSWYQQTPGQGLQFLFEYFSETQRNKGNFPGRFSGRQFSNSRSEMNVSTLELGDSALYLCASSSSGGRNEKLFFGSGTQLSVL.

This clone was detected once. This chain connects TRBV28 to TRBJ2-7; 8 bases line up with TRBD2. Germline V gene sequence: CDR1 MDHEN, CDR2 SYDVKM. This CDR3 spans 13 amino acids. V lost 11 bases to trimming and J lost 6 bases; unmatched junction nucleotides: 12. The CDR3 region is CASGREVRGEQYF. The CDR3 DNA follows: TGTGCCTCCGGGCGGGAGGTCCGGGGCGAGCAGTACTTC.

This clone has only one observation. The DNA of the CDR3 is TGTGCCAGCAACGTCCATAGTTCCTACAATGAGCAGTTCTTC. Its translation: CASNVHSSYNEQFF. The chain is built from TRBV19 and TRBJ2-1; D gene unclear. The CDR3 is 14 residues long. In germline, CDR1 is LNHDA, CDR2 SQIVND (reference sequence). Between the trimmed V and J ends, which lost 9 bases and 1 base, there was a span of 13 bases.

This clone has more than one count but fewer than ten. The chain uses TRBV9 and TRBJ1-4; D gene ambiguous. The CDR3 totals 14 residues. Trimming removed 0 bases at V and 8 bases at J, with 11 bases between. The germline gives CDR1 SGDLS, CDR2 YYNGEE. In DNA, the CDR3 is TGTGCCAGCAGCGTAGGAGCGACGGGCGAAAAACTGTTTTTT. Encoded protein: CASSVGATGEKLFF. The complete variable domain, with remaining parts taken from reference TRBV9 and TRBJ1-4, reads DSGVTQTPKHLITATGQRVTLRCSPRSGDLSVYWYQQSLDQGLQFLIQYYNGEERAKGNILERFSAQQFPDLHSELNLSSLELGDSALYFCASSVGATGEKLFFGSGTQLSVL.

The chain carries TRBV7-2 and TRBJ2-1, with D hard to call. The V and J ends lost 5 bases and 9 bases respectively, with 8 bases between them. The V gene's germline CDR1 is SGHTA and CDR2 FQGNSA. The CDR3 covers 11 residues. CDR3 coding DNA: TGTGCCAGCAGCCGGAATGGTGAGCAGTTCTTC. Its translation: CASSRNGEQFF.

The V call is TRBV9, the J call TRBJ1-3; D is uncertain. The CDR3 contains 15 residues. Germline CDR1 is SGDLS and CDR2 is YYNGEE. The V and J ends lost 0 bases and 3 bases respectively, with 10 bases between them. CDR3 in DNA: TGTGCCAGCAGCGTAGATTGGGCGGATGGAAACACCATATATTTT. It is translated as CASSVDWADGNTIYF.

V is TRBV27 and J is TRBJ1-2; D might be TRBD1 (5 bases). Trimming removed 0 bases at V and 4 bases at J, with 12 bases between. The V gene's germline CDR1 is MNHEY and CDR2 SMNVEV (reference sequence). This CDR3 has 15 amino acids. CDR3 loop: CASSLSSAGGYGYTF. The CDR3 DNA sequence: TGTGCCAGCAGTTTATCATCCGCGGGGGGCTATGGCTACACCTTC.

The chain carries TRBV12-5 and TRBJ2-7; D is unclear. The CDR3 extends over 13 amino acids. Germline V gene data show CDR1 as LGHNT and CDR2 as FRNRAP. V gave up 4 bases and J gave up 3 bases, with 10 bases separating them. CDR3 sequence reads: CASGSHDDYEQYF. The CDR3 coding sequence is TGTGCTAGTGGTTCCCACGACGACTACGAGCAGTACTTC.

V gene TRBV14 combines with J gene TRBJ2-7; 9 bases are a match to TRBD1. Germline lookup yields CDR1 SGHDN and CDR2 FVKESK. J was trimmed by 3 bases and V by 5 bases; bases with no gene match: 2. This CDR3 region has 13 residues. The CDR3 loop reads CASSRDRVYEQYF. The CDR3 DNA reads TGTGCCAGCAGCAGGGACAGGGTCTACGAGCAGTACTTC. The complete variable domain, with remaining parts taken from reference TRBV14 and TRBJ2-7, reads EAGVTQFPSHSVIEKGQTVTLRCDPISGHDNLYWYRRVMGKEIKFLLHFVKESKQDESGMPNNRFLAERTGGTYSTLKVQPAELEDSGVYFCASSRDRVYEQYFGPGTRLTVT.

The CDR3 DNA reads as TGTGCCAGCTCACCAAACACAGGGTGGGCGGTGAACACTGAAGCTTTCTTT. It encodes CASSPNTGWAVNTEAFF. The chain is built from TRBV18 and TRBJ1-1; perhaps TRBD1 as D (6 bases). The CDR3 contains 17 residues. Germline CDR1 reads KGHSH; CDR2 reads LQKENI. V was trimmed by 2 bases and J by 0 bases, leaving 16 bases between them.

The V gene is TRBV9, the J gene TRBJ2-5, with 8 bases fitting TRBD1. CDR3 size: 14 residues. The germline CDR1 and CDR2 sequences are SGDLS and YYNGEE. V was clipped by 4 bases and J by 2 bases; unmatched bases: 4. CDR3 nucleotide sequence: TGTGCCAGCAGCCTTCGGACAGGGCAAGAGACCCAGTACTTC. It encodes CASSLRTGQETQYF.

The rearrangement uses TRBV18 and TRBJ2-5; TRBD1 might be the D (6 bases). The V and J ends lost 2 bases and 5 bases respectively, with 15 bases between them. This CDR3 spans 15 amino acids. Per germline, CDR1 KGHSH and CDR2 LQKENI. The DNA of the CDR3 is TGTGCCAGCTCACCAACGAAATTGGGGGCGGAGACCCAGTACTTC. It translates to CASSPTKLGAETQYF.

The chain recombines TRBV7-6 with TRBJ2-3, with 9 bases matching TRBD1. The CDR3 extends over 15 amino acids. V dropped 5 bases and J dropped 4; count of bases not matched to a gene: 7. In germline, CDR1 is SGHVS, CDR2 FNYEAQ. CDR3 protein: CASSLRTGESDTQYF. CDR3 coding DNA: TGTGCCAGCAGCCTCCGGACAGGGGAGTCAGATACGCAGTATTTT.

Here the CDR3 DNA reads TGTGCCAGCAGCTTAGCGGCCGGGGAGACCCAGTACTTC. Residues: CASSLAAGETQYF. V usage is TRBV7-3 and J usage is TRBJ2-5; no reliable D call. The V and J ends lost 2 bases and 5 bases respectively, with 9 bases between them. There are 13 residues in the CDR3. CDR1 and CDR2 (germline): SGHTA, FQGTGA.

This chain joins TRBV2 and TRBJ2-3; D unresolved. CDR1 is SNHLY and CDR2 is FYNNEI in the germline V gene. This CDR3 is 14 amino acids long. V was clipped by 2 bases and J by 3 bases, with 9 bases between them. In nucleotides, the CDR3 is TGTGCCAGCAGTGAATACTGGCAGACAGATACGCAGTATTTT. Its protein product is CASSEYWQTDTQYF. Looking up the rest from reference TRBV2 and TRBJ2-3 gives the full variable domain: EPEVTQTPSHQVTQMGQEVILRCVPISNHLYFYWYRQILGQKVEFLVSFYNNEISEKSEIFDDQFSVERPDGSNFTLKIRSTKLEDSAMYFCASSEYWQTDTQYFGPGTRLTVL.